What follows is one T cell receptor (beta chain) and its context. This clone showed up just a few times. This receptor's antigen is unknown. Base qualities are not provided; no much larger clone lies one nucleotide away. In the prospective study, participants were roughly 18 to 95 years old, resided in 24 geographic areas of the United States, and were enrolled through a virtual design. In the prospective study, participants were assigned to cohorts based on the clinical history participants reported in a screening survey and a study questionnaire. Recovered participants in ImmuneRACE Cohort 3 were defined as having two consecutive negative NP/OP PCR tests, clearance from a healthcare professional, or resolution of symptoms. In the prospective study, whole blood, serum and a nasopharyngeal or oropharyngeal swab were collected from each participant by mobile phlebotomists. Additional blood draws and questionnaires over an approximately two-month period could optionally be provided by prospective study participants. Blood samples from the prospective study were shipped frozen or at room temperature prior to DNA extraction.

The data are from a study of blood T cell repertoires in COVID-19 (dated by TCRdb to 2019 to 2021). About the full investigation: Samples from collaborators originated in the United States, Italy and Spain and spanned both the acute and convalescent phases of COVID-19. The material from the prospective study consisted of cDNA or gDNA derived from T cells, B-cell-depleted T cells, or PBMCs. Subjects who had been exposed to COVID-19, were actively infected with it, or had recovered from it provided the deeply sampled blood TCRbeta repertoires that made up the dataset. The repertoires were made available in a free public database intended to serve as a resource for research on the immune response to SARS-CoV-2. The samples were drawn from two sources: the first 160 participants of the ongoing ImmuneRACE study, and 1,254 subjects contributed by 6 global collaborators. A de-identified subject ID, COVID-19 status, age in years and sex were almost always included in the sample metadata. Where available, HLA class I and class II types were taken from metadata supplied by the sample provider and were not determined by assay-based typing.

CDR1 and CDR2, looked up from the germline V gene, are SNHLY and FYNNEI. The CDR3 runs 11 amino acids, cysteine and phenylalanine included. Only the CDR3 region is kept as DNA, spanning 33 bases read in frame from base 1. V is reduced by 8 bases and J by 1 base, leaving a spacing of 5 bases between them. The investigation overall reported the following: How much clinical and demographic metadata was included differed by source and by participant, and the metadata was provided uncurated.

The immunoSEQ Assay, a bias-controlled multiplex PCR, was used to amplify TCRbeta CDR3 regions from genomic DNA. The study's own analysis went as follows. Within the assay, amplification of reference gene primers was used to estimate how many nucleated cells each sample contained. To quantify the absolute abundance of each unique TCRbeta CDR3 rearrangement, sequence reads were collapsed and filtered. Productive Simpson clonality was computed per sample as the square root of Simpson's diversity index over productive rearrangements. TCRdb took this table from immuneACCESS and kept in-frame rearrangements with V and J called. Such tables lack part of the clones; where checked against another copy, unresolved V genes explain under half of the gap, and the rest is unexplained. V and J calls and clone size are copied from that table; D and trimming were computed from the DNA. The table for this sample lists about 240,000 clones; around 89% of them were counted only once. Together, the top ten hold 3.5% to 4.5% of the sample.

The receptor was derived from a woman in her 30s who had recovered from COVID-19. The sample taken for sequencing was PBMCs or T cells enriched from blood (not recorded which). The chain uses TRBV2 and TRBJ1-1; the D gene lacks a confident call. This receptor has the CDR3 CASGQNTEAFF. Here is the DNA: TGTGCCAGCGGCCAGAACACTGAAGCTTTCTTT.